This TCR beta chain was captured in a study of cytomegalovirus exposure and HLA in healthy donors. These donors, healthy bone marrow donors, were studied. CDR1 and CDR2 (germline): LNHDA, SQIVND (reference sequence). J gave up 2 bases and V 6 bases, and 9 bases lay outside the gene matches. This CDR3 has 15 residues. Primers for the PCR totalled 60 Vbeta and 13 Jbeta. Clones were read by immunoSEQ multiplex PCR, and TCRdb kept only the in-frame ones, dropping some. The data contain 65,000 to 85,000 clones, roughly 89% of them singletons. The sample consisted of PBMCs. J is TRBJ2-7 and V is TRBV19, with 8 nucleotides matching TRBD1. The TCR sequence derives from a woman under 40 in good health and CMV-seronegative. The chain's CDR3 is CASRGWTGQAYEQYF. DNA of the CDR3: TGTGCCAGTAGGGGCTGGACAGGGCAGGCCTACGAGCAGTACTTC.